This is a list of T cell receptor beta chains from one sample in a study of T cells in Graves' hyperthyroidism and ophthalmopathy. TCRdb itself ran the multiplex PCR reads through MiXCR, one entry per CDR3 protein. Of hundreds of thousands of distinct CDR3 sequences listed, 20% are singletons. The sequencing input was blood. All receptors derive from a middle-aged man with Graves' ophthalmopathy. CDR3s include the opening cysteine and the closing phenylalanine or tryptophan. The D gene is left open where the match is weak. Only some rows state a clone size, as once, few, many or a class for expanded clones.

d_call,v_call,clone_size,j_call,cdr3_aa,cdr3_nt
TRBD2,TRBV11-2,.,TRBJ2-5,CASTLLAGGPYETQYF,TGTGCCAGCACCCTACTAGCGGGAGGCCCTTACGAGACCCAGTACTTC
.,TRBV28,many,TRBJ1-1,CASSSPGANTEAFF,TGTGCCAGCAGTTCCCCCGGTGCGAACACTGAAGCTTTCTTT
TRBD1,TRBV5-1,few,TRBJ1-4,CASSFGQGRAEKLFF,TGCGCCAGCAGCTTCGGACAGGGGCGGGCCGAAAAACTGTTTTTT
.,TRBV7-9,many,TRBJ2-1,CASSLGANNEQFF,TGTGCCAGCAGCTTAGGGGCTAACAATGAGCAGTTCTTC
TRBD2,TRBV7-3,few,TRBJ2-3,CASSLTPPSGRELDTQYF,TGTGCCAGCAGCTTAACCCCACCTAGCGGGAGAGAATTAGATACGCAGTATTTT
.,TRBV2,many,TRBJ1-4,CASSPGTSFKLFF,TGTGCCAGCAGCCCCGGGACATCCTTTAAACTGTTTTTT
.,TRBV6-1,few,TRBJ1-5,CASSRGGLEGQPQHF,TGTGCCAGCAGCCGAGGAGGGTTGGAGGGTCAGCCCCAGCATTTT
.,TRBV20-1,many,TRBJ2-7,CSASGEYEQYF,TGCAGTGCTAGCGGGGAATACGAGCAGTACTTC
TRBD1,TRBV28,.,TRBJ1-5,CASSPDRAHQPQHF,TGTGCCAGCAGCCCGGACAGGGCACATCAGCCCCAGCATTTT
TRBD1,TRBV19,few,TRBJ1-2,CASSLDGGPGQDIDGYTF,TGTGCCAGTAGCCTAGACGGTGGACCGGGACAGGACATAGATGGCTACACCTTC
.,TRBV3-1,many,TRBJ2-1,CASSLLPLFAEQFF,TGTGCCAGCAGCCTCCTCCCCCTCTTTGCTGAGCAGTTCTTC
.,TRBV5-4,few,TRBJ2-3,CASSLLSDTTDTQYF,TGTGCCAGCAGCTTACTATCGGACACCACAGATACGCAGTATTTT
.,TRBV12-3/TRBV12-4,many,TRBJ2-6,CASSSGLSGANVLTF,TGTGCCAGCAGCTCGGGCCTCTCTGGGGCCAACGTCCTGACTTTC
TRBD1,TRBV27,.,TRBJ1-6,CASSLRQGVGVYYSPLHF,TGTGCCAGCAGTTTAAGACAGGGGGTGGGAGTTTACTATTCACCCCTCCACTTT
.,TRBV28,many,TRBJ1-6,CASTIGQNLYNSPLHF,TGTGCCAGCACCATAGGACAGAACCTCTATAATTCACCCCTCCACTTT
.,TRBV6-1,many,TRBJ2-3,CASSEGSADWGSDTQYF,TGTGCCAGCAGTGAAGGAAGTGCGGACTGGGGGTCAGATACGCAGTATTTT
TRBD2,TRBV5-1,.,TRBJ2-1,CASSFLPSGPYNEQFF,TGCGCCAGCAGCTTTCTTCCTAGCGGGCCGTACAATGAGCAGTTCTTC
TRBD2,TRBV27,few,TRBJ2-2,CASSPQTSGPIMGTGELFF,TGTGCCAGCAGTCCTCAGACTAGCGGGCCCATAATGGGGACCGGGGAGCTGTTTTTT
TRBD2,TRBV12-3/TRBV12-4,many,TRBJ2-1,CASRPGGGTRANEQFF,TGTGCCAGCAGACCCGGCGGGGGGACTAGGGCAAATGAGCAGTTCTTC
TRBD2,TRBV4-2,few,TRBJ2-1,CASRPSGGGDEQFF,TGTGCCAGCAGGCCTAGCGGGGGTGGCGATGAGCAGTTCTTC